This record looks at one TCR beta chain sequence and its context. The antigen is unknown. Two oligonucleotides, mixed equimolar, formed the beta constant-region primer covering TRBC1 and TRBC2. Ligated cDNA was amplified by four rounds of PCR with nested alpha and beta constant-region primers and SP2. TCRdb re-derived calls from the UMI-ligation and nested PCR reads in MiXCR, one entry per CDR3 protein. The sample carries 150,000 or so distinct CDR3 sequences, roughly 22% recorded once. Cells stained for CD3, CD4, CD8, CD45RA, CD27 and viability were sorted into four CD45RA/CD27 subsets. The CDR3 runs 15 residues. Germline V gene data show CDR1 as SGHVS and CDR2 as FNYEAQ. V lost 1 base, J lost 4 bases, and 12 bases lay in between. The sample is drawn from a study of naive and memory T cell subsets. Regarding the study as a whole: Naive repertoires, especially CD8, held a few larger clonotypes, possibly memory cells re-expressing CD45RA.

The TCR was taken from a human donor in good health. Sequencing used naive CD4+ T cells from blood. The chain employs TRBV7-6 and TRBJ2-3; no firm D call. The CDR3 sequence is CASSLGLLRADTQYF. Written as DNA, the CDR3 is TGTGCCAGCAGCTTAGGACTCCTGCGCGCAGATACGCAGTATTTT. The full variable domain, rest sourced from reference TRBV7-6 and TRBJ2-3, is GAGVSQSPRYKVTKRGQDVALRCDPISGHVSLYWYRQALGQGPEFLTYFNYEAQQDKSGLPNDRFSAERPEGSISTLTIQRTEQRDSAMYRCASSLGLLRADTQYFGPGTRLTVL.